The T cell receptor (beta chain) under discussion was sequenced for a study of CD8 T cells in ankylosing spondylitis. Study-level findings and limits: What seemed typical of ankylosing spondylitis blood was a TCR beta motif built from eight highly homologous variants.

Each CDR3 protein is one row after TCRdb ran MiXCR on the 5' RACE reads. This table has 37,000 or so distinct CDR3 sequences, about 15% appearing once. On this clonotype: Its antigen remains unidentified.

The V end lost 3 bases, the J end lost 6 bases, and 18 bases lay between the germline ends. Per the germline V gene, CDR1 is SEHNR and CDR2 is FQNEAQ (reference sequence). The CDR3 is made up of 15 amino acids. Sequencing was done on a sample of blood. The receptor was derived from a male donor with ankylosing spondylitis or in good health (not recorded which). The chain couples TRBV7-9 to TRBJ2-7; D ambiguous. Here the CDR3 reads CASSFVGRYLGEQYF. The CDR3 region has the DNA TGTGCCAGCAGCTTTGTGGGCAGGTACCTTGGCGAGCAGTACTTC.